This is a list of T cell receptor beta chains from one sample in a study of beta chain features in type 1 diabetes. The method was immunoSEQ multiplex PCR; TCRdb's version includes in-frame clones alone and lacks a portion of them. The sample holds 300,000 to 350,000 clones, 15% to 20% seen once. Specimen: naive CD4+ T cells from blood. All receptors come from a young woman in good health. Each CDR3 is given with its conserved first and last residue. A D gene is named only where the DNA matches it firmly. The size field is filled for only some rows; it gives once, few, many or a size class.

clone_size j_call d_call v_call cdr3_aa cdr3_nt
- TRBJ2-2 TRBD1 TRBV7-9 CASSAWGQGASTGELFF TGTGCCAGCAGCGCTTGGGGACAGGGGGCCAGCACCGGGGAGCTGTTTTTT
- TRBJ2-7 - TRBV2 CASRLDYSYEQYF TGTGCCAGCAGGTTGGACTACTCCTACGAGCAGTACTTC
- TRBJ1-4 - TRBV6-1 CASSDQGRNEKLFF TGTGCCAGCAGTGATCAGGGCCGTAATGAAAAACTGTTTTTT
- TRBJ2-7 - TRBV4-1 CASSQWGRGKYEQYF TGCGCCAGCAGCCAATGGGGGCGGGGGAAATACGAGCAGTACTTC
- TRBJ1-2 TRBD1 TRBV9 CASSVVERTGTYGYTF TGTGCCAGCAGCGTAGTCGAGAGGACAGGGACCTATGGCTACACCTTC
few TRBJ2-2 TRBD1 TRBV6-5 CASSYIDRGTGELFF TGTGCCAGCAGTTACATTGACAGGGGTACCGGGGAGCTGTTTTTT
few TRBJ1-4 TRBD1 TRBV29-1 CSVDQGQGNEKLFF TGCAGCGTTGATCAGGGACAGGGTAATGAAAAACTGTTTTTT
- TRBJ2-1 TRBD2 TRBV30 CACLGTSGIPSSYNEQFF TGTGCCTGCCTGGGGACTAGCGGGATACCCAGCTCCTACAATGAGCAGTTCTTC
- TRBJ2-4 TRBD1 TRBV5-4 CASSFGQVNIQYF TGTGCCAGCAGCTTCGGACAGGTTAACATTCAGTACTTC
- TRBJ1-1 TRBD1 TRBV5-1 CASSQSSGTVAFF TGCGCCAGCAGCCAATCCTCCGGGACAGTAGCTTTCTTT
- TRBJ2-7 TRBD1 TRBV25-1 CASTRGQTYEQYF TGTGCCAGCACCAGGGGACAGACCTACGAGCAGTACTTC
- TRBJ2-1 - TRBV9 CASSVASGGTEQFF TGTGCCAGCAGCGTAGCTAGTGGGGGGACTGAGCAGTTCTTC
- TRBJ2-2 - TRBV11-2 CASSLDQQGELFF TGTGCCAGCAGCTTAGATCAACAAGGGGAGCTGTTTTTT
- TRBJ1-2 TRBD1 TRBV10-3 CAIRRDRGTIYGYTF TGTGCCATCAGACGCGACAGGGGAACGATCTATGGCTACACCTTC
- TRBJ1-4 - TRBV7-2 CASTFGGTNEKLFF TGTGCCAGCACCTTCGGAGGCACTAATGAAAAACTGTTTTTT
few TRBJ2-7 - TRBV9 CASSVTGLDEQYF TGTGCCAGCAGCGTTACAGGGTTAGACGAGCAGTACTTC
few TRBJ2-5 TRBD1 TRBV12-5 CASAPRGSKTQYF TGTGCTAGTGCCCCCAGGGGGTCAAAGACCCAGTACTTC
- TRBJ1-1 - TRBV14 CASSPPDRYLVEAFF TGTGCCAGCAGCCCACCCGACAGGTATCTTGTTGAAGCTTTCTTT
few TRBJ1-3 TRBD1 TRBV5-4 CASSLGTGRSGNTIYF TGTGCCAGCAGCTTGGGGACAGGGCGGTCTGGAAACACCATATATTTT
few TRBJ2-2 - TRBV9 CASSVGGSGGRTGELFF TGTGCCAGCAGCGTAGGGGGTAGCGGAGGGAGGACCGGGGAGCTGTTTTTT
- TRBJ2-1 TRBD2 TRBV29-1 CSVGAGGPGYNEQFF TGCAGCGTTGGGGCGGGAGGGCCAGGGTACAATGAGCAGTTCTTC
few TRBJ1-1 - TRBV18 CASSLGRNTEAFF TGTGCCAGCTCACTCGGTCGGAACACTGAAGCTTTCTTT
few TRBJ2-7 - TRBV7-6 CASSFSGAEQYF TGTGCCAGCAGCTTCAGTGGGGCCGAGCAGTACTTC
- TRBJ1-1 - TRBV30 CGAMRQANTEAFF TGTGGAGCCATGAGACAGGCAAACACTGAAGCTTTCTTT